This TCR beta chain was observed in a study of blood T cell repertoires in COVID-19. Study-level background: There were acute and convalescent COVID-19 samples, and they came from the United States, Italy and Spain. PBMCs, B-cell-depleted T cells, or T cells provided the cDNA or gDNA that made up the material.

Followed over time, Seattle patients had been enrolled while infection was active. Under the authors' procedure: Nucleated cell number was recorded as an estimate derived from reference gene primer amplification. Data came from immunoSEQ multiplex PCR; TCRdb stores just in-frame clones and leaves some out. The D gene and trimming were derived from the DNA, and the V and J assignments and clone size from that table. The sample contains about 180,000 clones, around 80% of which appear only once. Germline CDR1 KGHSH, CDR2 LQKENI. This CDR3 spans 15 amino acids. With 6 bases removed from V and 1 base from J, the gap between germline ends came to 15 bases.

The chain employs TRBV18 and TRBJ2-5; D is possibly TRBD2 (5 bases). Sequencing input: peripheral blood. The TCR comes from a woman at least 80 years old with COVID-19, enrolled during active disease. The CDR3 loop is CASSRTRTAQETQYF. CDR3 sequence (DNA): TGTGCCAGCTCCCGAACCCGGACTGCCCAAGAGACCCAGTACTTC.